A selection of T cell receptor beta chains follows, all from one sample in a study of cytomegalovirus exposure and HLA in healthy donors. Using immunoSEQ multiplex PCR, the repertoire was profiled, and TCRdb retains in-frame clones only, with some absent. The profile covers 60,000 to 70,000 clones, with approximately 71% appearing a single time and roughly 7.7% taken by the ten largest. Sequencing was performed on PBMCs. The receptor source for this set is a man aged 55 to 69 in good health and CMV-seropositive. Each CDR3 is given without its conserved first and last residue. Each record gives: J gene, CDR3 length, V gene, CDR3 protein.

j_call: TRBJ1-5
cdr3_length: 14
v_call: TRBV6-1
cdr3_aa: ASSETGGAGNQPQH

j_call: TRBJ2-3
cdr3_length: 12
v_call: TRBV5-1
cdr3_aa: ASSLVVSPDTQY

j_call: TRBJ1-1
cdr3_length: 12
v_call: TRBV18
cdr3_aa: ASSGQGLNTEAF

j_call: TRBJ1-5
cdr3_length: 12
v_call: TRBV19
cdr3_aa: ASSRGQLNQPQH

j_call: TRBJ1-2
cdr3_length: 11
v_call: TRBV6-4
cdr3_aa: ASSDGRGYGYT

j_call: TRBJ1-2
cdr3_length: 11
v_call: TRBV5-1
cdr3_aa: ASSSGQGGGYT

j_call: TRBJ1-1
cdr3_length: 11
v_call: TRBV19
cdr3_aa: ASSILPNTEAF

j_call: TRBJ2-6
cdr3_length: 13
v_call: TRBV7-9
cdr3_aa: ASSAPLAGANVLT

j_call: TRBJ2-3
cdr3_length: 14
v_call: TRBV10-2
cdr3_aa: ASSNPQGLSTDTQY

j_call: TRBJ2-1
cdr3_length: 13
v_call: TRBV6-4
cdr3_aa: ASSIGSGSYNEQF

j_call: TRBJ1-1
cdr3_length: 11
v_call: TRBV25-1
cdr3_aa: ASRVRDTSEAF

j_call: TRBJ1-4
cdr3_length: 12
v_call: TRBV7-9
cdr3_aa: ASSLDANSVKLF

j_call: TRBJ2-1
cdr3_length: 12
v_call: TRBV7-9
cdr3_aa: ASSRQDRVAEQF

j_call: TRBJ2-7
cdr3_length: 11
v_call: TRBV10-2
cdr3_aa: ASSYGVRYEQY

j_call: TRBJ1-4
cdr3_length: 16
v_call: TRBV7-6
cdr3_aa: ASSHPRRGGTSNEKLF

j_call: TRBJ2-3
cdr3_length: 13
v_call: TRBV4-1
cdr3_aa: ASSLLAVSTDTQY

j_call: TRBJ2-5
cdr3_length: 10
v_call: TRBV29-1
cdr3_aa: SVAQLAETQY

j_call: TRBJ1-1
cdr3_length: 12
v_call: TRBV5-1
cdr3_aa: ASRRGQGMEGAF

j_call: TRBJ1-1
cdr3_length: 12
v_call: TRBV10-2
cdr3_aa: ASSESGSGTEAF

j_call: TRBJ1-1
cdr3_length: 10
v_call: TRBV5-1
cdr3_aa: ASSPDSYEAF

j_call: TRBJ2-4
cdr3_length: 14
v_call: TRBV7-2
cdr3_aa: ASSLEAQRGKNIQY

j_call: TRBJ2-1
cdr3_length: 17
v_call: TRBV4-2
cdr3_aa: ASSQAGGGLAGKYNEQF

j_call: TRBJ2-3
cdr3_length: 14
v_call: TRBV10-3
cdr3_aa: AISGGLDRLTDTQY

j_call: TRBJ1-2
cdr3_length: 10
v_call: TRBV5-1
cdr3_aa: ASSSTYDGYT

j_call: TRBJ2-2
cdr3_length: 14
v_call: TRBV4-1
cdr3_aa: ASSHLGTSVGGELF

j_call: TRBJ1-1
cdr3_length: 13
v_call: TRBV28
cdr3_aa: ASSLIGVVNTEAF

j_call: TRBJ2-7
cdr3_length: 16
v_call: TRBV4-1
cdr3_aa: ASSQGPLWTSGSYEQY

j_call: TRBJ1-4
cdr3_length: 10
v_call: TRBV5-5
cdr3_aa: ASSFPNEKLF

j_call: TRBJ1-5
cdr3_length: 12
v_call: TRBV2
cdr3_aa: ASSAGNSNQPQH

j_call: TRBJ2-5
cdr3_length: 13
v_call: TRBV27
cdr3_aa: ASAGGGEAVETQY

j_call: TRBJ2-3
cdr3_length: 13
v_call: TRBV5-1
cdr3_aa: ASSEKTGSTDTQY

j_call: TRBJ2-7
cdr3_length: 11
v_call: TRBV5-1
cdr3_aa: ASSLLRGAEQY

j_call: TRBJ2-5
cdr3_length: 12
v_call: TRBV7-8
cdr3_aa: ASSLAGEGETQY

j_call: TRBJ2-3
cdr3_length: 12
v_call: TRBV7-6
cdr3_aa: ASSLVLTSDTQY

j_call: TRBJ1-2
cdr3_length: 10
v_call: TRBV28
cdr3_aa: ATTTGVYGYT

j_call: TRBJ1-5
cdr3_length: 13
v_call: TRBV6-6
cdr3_aa: ATPREGGSNQPQH

j_call: TRBJ1-5
cdr3_length: 13
v_call: TRBV6-1
cdr3_aa: ASTIDMFSNQPQH

j_call: TRBJ2-2
cdr3_length: 10
v_call: TRBV5-1
cdr3_aa: ASGLRQGGLF

j_call: TRBJ2-5
cdr3_length: 12
v_call: TRBV27
cdr3_aa: ASCRSQGSETQY

j_call: TRBJ1-2
cdr3_length: 11
v_call: TRBV11-3
cdr3_aa: ASSLVRDYGYT

j_call: TRBJ2-1
cdr3_length: 17
v_call: TRBV2
cdr3_aa: ASRRLAIQLSGSYNEQF

j_call: TRBJ2-3
cdr3_length: 15
v_call: TRBV7-9
cdr3_aa: ASSRLAGGFSTDTQY

j_call: TRBJ2-7
cdr3_length: 13
v_call: TRBV6-1
cdr3_aa: ASSSRSGGAYEQY

j_call: TRBJ1-2
cdr3_length: 15
v_call: TRBV19
cdr3_aa: ASSVVAGTGPFYGYT

j_call: TRBJ1-3
cdr3_length: 12
v_call: TRBV6-5
cdr3_aa: ASSQWESGNTIY

j_call: TRBJ1-5
cdr3_length: 11
v_call: TRBV6-1
cdr3_aa: ASSRDSNQPQH

j_call: TRBJ1-1
cdr3_length: 9
v_call: TRBV29-1
cdr3_aa: SVGRGEEAF

j_call: TRBJ2-7
cdr3_length: 10
v_call: TRBV27
cdr3_aa: ASSSPGGEQY

j_call: TRBJ2-1
cdr3_length: 13
v_call: TRBV11-2
cdr3_aa: ASSPGADTYNEQF

j_call: TRBJ1-1
cdr3_length: 12
v_call: TRBV18
cdr3_aa: ASSPPSVKTEAF

j_call: TRBJ1-2
cdr3_length: 13
v_call: TRBV6-5
cdr3_aa: ASSYTGTGVRGYT

j_call: TRBJ2-7
cdr3_length: 13
v_call: TRBV13
cdr3_aa: ASSSRTVSGDEQY

j_call: TRBJ2-5
cdr3_length: 14
v_call: TRBV7-8
cdr3_aa: ASSLDGLAAGETQY

j_call: TRBJ2-5
cdr3_length: 11
v_call: TRBV11-2
cdr3_aa: ASSSDRVETQY

j_call: TRBJ2-7
cdr3_length: 11
v_call: TRBV27
cdr3_aa: ASSFGGGYEQY